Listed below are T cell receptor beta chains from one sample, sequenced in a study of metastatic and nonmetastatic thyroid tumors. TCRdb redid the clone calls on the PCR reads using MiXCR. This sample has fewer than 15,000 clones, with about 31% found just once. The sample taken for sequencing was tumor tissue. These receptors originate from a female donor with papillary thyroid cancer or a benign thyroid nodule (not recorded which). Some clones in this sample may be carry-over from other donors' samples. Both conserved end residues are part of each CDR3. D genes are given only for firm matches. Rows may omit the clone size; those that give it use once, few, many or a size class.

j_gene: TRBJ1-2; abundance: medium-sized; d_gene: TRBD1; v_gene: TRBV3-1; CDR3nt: TGTGCCAGCAGCCGGGACAGCAAATATGGCTACACCTTC; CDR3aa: CASSRDSKYGYTF
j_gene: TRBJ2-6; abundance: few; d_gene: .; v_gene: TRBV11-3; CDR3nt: TGTGCCAGCAGCTTAGGGATCTCTGGGGCCAACGTCCTGACTTTC; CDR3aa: CASSLGISGANVLTF
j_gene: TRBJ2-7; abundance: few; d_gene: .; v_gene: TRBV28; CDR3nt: TGTGCCACAACTGGGCAGGGCCACGAGCAGTACTTC; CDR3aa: CATTGQGHEQYF
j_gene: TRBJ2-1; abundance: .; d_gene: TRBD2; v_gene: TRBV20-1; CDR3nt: TGCAGTGCTAGAGTCGTTGGCGGGAGTTCCTACAATGAGCAGTTCTTC; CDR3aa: CSARVVGGSSYNEQFF
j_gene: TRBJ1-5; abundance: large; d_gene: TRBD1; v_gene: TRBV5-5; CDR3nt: TGTGCCAGCAGCGTAGGGGGCGGCCAGGATAAAAATCAGCCCCAGCATTTT; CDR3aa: CASSVGGGQDKNQPQHF
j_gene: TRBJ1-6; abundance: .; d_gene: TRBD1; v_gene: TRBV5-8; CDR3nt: TGTGCCGACAGGGGTGAGGTAGCTAATTCACCCCTCCACTTT; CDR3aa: CADRGEVANSPLHF
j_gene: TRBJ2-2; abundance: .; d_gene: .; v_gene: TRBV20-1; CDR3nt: TGCAGTGCTAGAGCTACTATGAGGCGGAACACCGGGGAGCTGTTTTTT; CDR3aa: CSARATMRRNTGELFF
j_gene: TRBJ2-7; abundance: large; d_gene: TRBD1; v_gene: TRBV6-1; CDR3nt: TGTGCCAGCAGTTCCCGCGACAGGGGCGAGCAGTACTTC; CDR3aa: CASSSRDRGEQYF
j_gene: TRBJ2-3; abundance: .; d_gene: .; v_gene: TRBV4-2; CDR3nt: TGTGCCAGCAGCCAAGGCTTACGAACGGCCACAGATACGCAGTATTTT; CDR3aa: CASSQGLRTATDTQYF
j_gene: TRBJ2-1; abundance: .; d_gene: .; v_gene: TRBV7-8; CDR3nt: TGTGCCAGCAGCGAGGTGGTGAGGGGGCAGTTCTTC; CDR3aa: CASSEVVRGQFF
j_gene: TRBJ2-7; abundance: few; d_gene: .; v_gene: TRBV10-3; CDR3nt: TGTGCCATCAGTGAGTTGTGGGACTCCTCCTCCTACGAGCAGTACTTC; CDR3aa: CAISELWDSSSYEQYF
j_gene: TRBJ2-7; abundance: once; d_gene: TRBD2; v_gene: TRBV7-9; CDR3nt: TGTGCCAGCAGCTCTAGCGGGATAGGTTACGAGCAGTACTTC; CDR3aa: CASSSSGIGYEQYF
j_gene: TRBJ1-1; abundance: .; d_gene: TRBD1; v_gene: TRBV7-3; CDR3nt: TGTGCCAGCAGCCCCGAGGGGACAGGGGGGGGTCAGGCTTTCTTT; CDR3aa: CASSPEGTGGGQAFF
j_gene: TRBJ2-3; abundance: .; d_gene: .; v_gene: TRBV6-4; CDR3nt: TGTGCCAGCAGTGACACTAGCACAGATACGCAGTATTTT; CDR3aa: CASSDTSTDTQYF
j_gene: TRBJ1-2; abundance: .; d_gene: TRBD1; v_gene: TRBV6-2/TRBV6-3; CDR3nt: TGCGCCAGCAGAAACTTCGACAGGGCGAATGGCTACACCTTC; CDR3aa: CASRNFDRANGYTF
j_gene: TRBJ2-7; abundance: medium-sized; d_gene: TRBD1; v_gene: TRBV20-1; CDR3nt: TGCAGTGCTAGGCGGACAGGGAACTACGAGCAGTACTTC; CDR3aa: CSARRTGNYEQYF
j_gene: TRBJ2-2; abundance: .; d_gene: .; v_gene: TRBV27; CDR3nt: TGTGCCACCTACCCCTTCGGGGGGCCGTCGAACACCGTGGAGCTGTTTTTT; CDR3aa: CATYPFGGPSNTVELFF
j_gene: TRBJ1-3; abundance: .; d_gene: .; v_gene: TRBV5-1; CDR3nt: TGCGCCAGCAGCCCTACAGTGAACTCTGGAAACACCATATATTTT; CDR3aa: CASSPTVNSGNTIYF
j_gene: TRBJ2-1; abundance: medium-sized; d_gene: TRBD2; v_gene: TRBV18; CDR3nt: TGTGCCAGCTCACCACGTGGACTAGCGGGAGTTAGTGAGCAGTTCTTC; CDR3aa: CASSPRGLAGVSEQFF
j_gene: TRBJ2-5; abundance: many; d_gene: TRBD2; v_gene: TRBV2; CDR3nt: TGTGCCAGCATTGGAGTAGCGGGAGTAAGGGAGACCCAGTACTTC; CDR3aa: CASIGVAGVRETQYF
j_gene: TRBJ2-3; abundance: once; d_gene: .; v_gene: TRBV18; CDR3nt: TGTGCCAGCTCACCACCTGGCGGGGTGGGGACAGATACGCAGTATTTT; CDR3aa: CASSPPGGVGTDTQYF
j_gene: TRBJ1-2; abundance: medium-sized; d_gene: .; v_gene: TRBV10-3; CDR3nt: TGTGCCATCAGTGTTGGGGATGGCTACACCTTC; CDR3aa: CAISVGDGYTF
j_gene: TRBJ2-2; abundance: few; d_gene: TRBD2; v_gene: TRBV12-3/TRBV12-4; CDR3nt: TGTGCCAGCAGCGATAGCGGGACCTCCAACACCGGGGAGCTGTTTTTT; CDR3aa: CASSDSGTSNTGELFF
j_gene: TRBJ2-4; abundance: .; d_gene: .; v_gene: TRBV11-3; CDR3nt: TGTGCCAGCAGCTTACGTACGCCTGAAAACATACAGTACTTC; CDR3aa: CASSLRTPENIQYF
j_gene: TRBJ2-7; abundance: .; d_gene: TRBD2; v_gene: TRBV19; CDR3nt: TGTGCCAGTTCCATAGCGGGAGGTTCATCCTACGAGCAGTACTTC; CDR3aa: CASSIAGGSSYEQYF
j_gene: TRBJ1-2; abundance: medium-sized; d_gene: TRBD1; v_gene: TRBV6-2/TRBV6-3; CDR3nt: TGTGCCAGCAGTTTACGACAGGGAGTGGGCTACACCTTC; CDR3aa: CASSLRQGVGYTF
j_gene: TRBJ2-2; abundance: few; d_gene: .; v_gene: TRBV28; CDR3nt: TGTGCCAGCAGTTTGGGAGTTCCCGGGGAGCTGTTTTTT; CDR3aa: CASSLGVPGELFF
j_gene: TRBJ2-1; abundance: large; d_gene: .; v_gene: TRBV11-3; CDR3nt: TGTGCCAGCAGCCCGAGACCTCCTACTTACAATGAGCAGTTCTTC; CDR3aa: CASSPRPPTYNEQFF
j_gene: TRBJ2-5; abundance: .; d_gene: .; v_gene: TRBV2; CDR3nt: TGTGCCAGCAGACGCCCTGGGACACTAAACCAAGAGACCCAGTACTTT; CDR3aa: CASRRPGTLNQETQYF
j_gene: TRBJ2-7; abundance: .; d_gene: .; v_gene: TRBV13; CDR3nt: TGTGCCAGCAGCTTAGGCCAGGGGGGAGGGCCCTACGAGCAGTACTTC; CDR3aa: CASSLGQGGGPYEQYF
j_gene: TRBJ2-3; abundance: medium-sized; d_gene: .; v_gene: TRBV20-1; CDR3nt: TGCAGTGCTAGGTACGGGAGCCTCACAGATACGCAGTATTTT; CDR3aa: CSARYGSLTDTQYF
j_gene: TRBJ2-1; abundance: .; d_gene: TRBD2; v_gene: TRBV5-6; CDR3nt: TGTGCCAGCAGAAGGGGTTGGACTAGCGCACTCTTC; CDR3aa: CASRRGWTSALF
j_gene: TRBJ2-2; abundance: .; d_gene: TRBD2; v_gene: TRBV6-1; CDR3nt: TGTGCCAGCAGTGAACGGCCTAGCGGTACCACCGGGGAGCTGTTTTTT; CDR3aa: CASSERPSGTTGELFF